The 21 T cell receptor beta chains in this list originate from one sample, sequenced in a study of blood T cell repertoires in COVID-19. Sequenced by immunoSEQ multiplex PCR; TCRdb stores in-frame clones only, minus some. The sample holds over 65,000 clones, approximately 81% seen once. Sequenced input: peripheral blood. The origin of the receptors is a man at least 80 years old with acute or convalescent COVID-19.

The chain couples TRBV5-4 to TRBJ2-7; D call uncertain. Germline V CDR1 and CDR2: SGHNT, YYREEE (reference sequence). Trimming cost V 3 bases and J 0 bases, with 4 bases left between them. The CDR3 is 12 residues long. This CDR3 is CASSSSSYEQYF. CDR3 in DNA: TGTGCCAGCAGCTCTAGCTCCTACGAGCAGTACTTC.

This clone was detected only a few times. V gene TRBV5-8 combines with J gene TRBJ1-2; 11 positions agree with TRBD1. CDR3 length: 14 amino acids. With V trimmed by 4 bases and J by 7 bases, 6 bases remained unmatched. Germline V CDR1 and CDR2: SGHTS, YDEGEE. CDR3 sequence: CASSARDRGTGYTF. The DNA of the CDR3 is TGTGCCAGCAGCGCCCGGGACAGGGGGACTGGCTACACCTTC. Using reference TRBV5-8 and TRBJ1-2 for the parts outside the CDR3, the full variable domain is EAGVTQSPTHLIKTRGQQATLRCSPISGHTSVYWYQQALGLGLQFLLWYDEGEERNRGNFPPRFSGRQFPNYSSELNVNALELEDSALYLCASSARDRGTGYTFGSGTRLTVV.

This chain links TRBV19 with TRBJ2-7, with TRBD1 as a possible D gene (5 bases). Trimming left V 5 bases short and J 1 base short, with 12 bases between. Per the germline V gene, CDR1 is LNHDA and CDR2 is SQIVND (reference sequence). The CDR3 contains 14 residues. CDR3 nucleotide sequence: TGTGCCAGTAGTCCGACAGACCTTTCCTACGAGCAGTACTTC. This translates into CASSPTDLSYEQYF. Combining the CDR3 with reference TRBV19 and TRBJ2-7 gives the whole variable domain DGGITQSPKYLFRKEGQNVTLSCEQNLNHDAMYWYRQDPGQGLRLIYYSQIVNDFQKGDIAEGYSVSREKKESFPLTVTSAQKNPTAFYLCASSPTDLSYEQYFGPGTRLTVT.

This clone came up a few times. The rearrangement links TRBV7-9 to TRBJ2-7; 9 nucleotides line up with TRBD1. The germline gives CDR1 SEHNR, CDR2 FQNEAQ (reference sequence). The CDR3 covers 15 residues. V shed 3 bases and J 4 bases; nucleotides not matched to a gene: 7. CDR3 in DNA: TGTGCCAGCAGCTTTTCCATCGGACAGGGGTACGAGCAGTACTTC. Residues: CASSFSIGQGYEQYF.

V and J are TRBV2 and TRBJ2-5, with TRBD1 matching over 9 bases. There are 13 residues in the CDR3. The germline V gene has CDR1 SNHLY and CDR2 FYNNEI. V shed 5 bases and J 6 bases; nucleotides not matched to a gene: 4. In DNA, the CDR3 is TGTGCCAGCAGTTGGGACAGGGAGAAGACCCAGTACTTC. The encoded protein is CASSWDREKTQYF. Full variable domain (missing parts from reference TRBV2 and TRBJ2-5): EPEVTQTPSHQVTQMGQEVILRCVPISNHLYFYWYRQILGQKVEFLVSFYNNEISEKSEIFDDQFSVERPDGSNFTLKIRSTKLEDSAMYFCASSWDREKTQYFGPGTRLLVL.

The chain joins TRBV24-1 to TRBJ1-3; D remains ambiguous. Germline V gene lookup returns CDR1 KGHDR and CDR2 SFDVKD. Deletions cut 0 bases from V and 4 bases from J, with 6 bases between. The CDR3 covers 14 residues. CDR3 DNA sequence: TGTGCCACCAGTGATTTGCGGTACGGAAACACCATATATTTT. Protein: CATSDLRYGNTIYF.

This chain joins TRBV9 and TRBJ2-1, with 8 bases fitting TRBD1. Unmatched junction bases numbered 9, after V lost 4 bases and J lost 0 bases. CDR1 SGDLS and CDR2 YYNGEE come from the germline V gene. The CDR3 spans 17 residues. CDR3 region: CASSISGTGNSYNEQFF. CDR3 nucleotide sequence: TGTGCCAGCAGCATATCCGGGACAGGCAACTCCTACAATGAGCAGTTCTTC.

There are a few counts of this clone. The V and J genes are TRBV19 and TRBJ2-1, with 14 bases aligning to TRBD2. The CDR3 is 16 amino acids. V was pared by 5 bases and J by 6 bases, with 6 bases of the junction left unmatched. Germline CDR1 is LNHDA and CDR2 is SQIVND (reference sequence). The CDR3 region has the DNA TGTGCCAGTAGTGTGAGACTAGCGGGAGGGGGCAATGAGCAGTTCTTC. Residues: CASSVRLAGGGNEQFF.

The gene calls are TRBV2 and TRBJ2-6; D gene uncertain. Per the germline V gene, CDR1 is SNHLY and CDR2 is FYNNEI. This CDR3 spans 14 amino acids. V was clipped by 2 bases and J by 2 bases, with 4 bases between them. The CDR3 DNA reads as TGTGCCAGCAGTGAATTAACTGGGGCCAACGTCCTGACTTTC. Translated, it gives CASSELTGANVLTF.

V gene TRBV2 combines with J gene TRBJ2-7; 9 nucleotides align to TRBD1. Germline CDR1 SNHLY, CDR2 FYNNEI. This CDR3 is built from 14 residues. Trimming at V came to 5 bases and at J to 1 base, leaving 3 bases not matched to a gene. CDR3 in amino acids: CASSPGQGSYEQYF. CDR3 nucleotide sequence: TGTGCCAGCAGTCCGGGACAGGGATCCTACGAGCAGTACTTC.

V usage is TRBV4-1 and J usage is TRBJ1-5; 7 bases fit TRBD1. The CDR3 has 16 residues. The V segment lost 4 bases and the J segment 3 bases; nucleotides outside the gene matches: 9. The V gene's germline CDR1 is MGHRA and CDR2 YSYEKL. CDR3 sequence reads: CASSLSSGTVNQPQHF. DNA of the CDR3: TGCGCCAGCAGCCTATCCTCCGGGACAGTCAATCAGCCCCAGCATTTT.

The genes are TRBV29-1 and TRBJ2-6; D remains ambiguous. This CDR3 is 15 amino acids long. V shed 7 bases and J shed 0 bases, with 13 bases lying between them. In germline, CDR1 is SQVTM, CDR2 ANQGSEA. CDR3 nucleotides: TGCAGCGCTGGCGACTTTTACTCTGGGGCCAACGTCCTGACTTTC. Protein: CSAGDFYSGANVLTF.

The V call is TRBV7-2, the J call TRBJ2-5; D gene unclear. The CDR3 length is 12 residues. Germline loops: CDR1 SGHTA, CDR2 FQGNSA. Trimming removed 3 bases at V and 5 bases at J, with 7 bases between. Here the CDR3 DNA reads TGTGCCAGCAGCTTCTGGCAGGAGACCCAGTACTTC. Translating it yields CASSFWQETQYF.

The chain uses TRBV5-1 and TRBJ1-2; 7 bases are shared with TRBD1. Germline V gene sequence: CDR1 SGHRS, CDR2 YFSETQ. Unmatched junction bases numbered 2, after V lost 1 base and J lost 2 bases. The CDR3 loop spans 14 amino acids. As DNA, the CDR3 is TGCGCCAGCAGCTTGACAGGGGAGAACTATGGCTACACCTTC. As protein: CASSLTGENYGYTF.

The J gene is TRBJ1-4, the V gene TRBV4-2; 10 positions agree with TRBD1. V lost 5 bases, J lost 5 bases, and 2 bases stayed unmatched. The CDR3 spans 14 residues. CDR1 is LGHNA and CDR2 is YNFKEQ in the germline V gene. Here the CDR3 reads CASSAGQGNEKLFF. The CDR3 DNA reads as TGTGCCAGCAGCGCGGGACAGGGGAATGAAAAACTGTTTTTT.

The V call is TRBV6-5, the J call TRBJ2-6; D is possibly TRBD2 (6 bases). The CDR3 runs 15 residues. V lost 6 bases, J lost 1 base, and 10 bases lay in between. Germline V gene lookup returns CDR1 MNHEY and CDR2 SVGAGI. CDR3 sequence: CASRPGGSGANVLTF. CDR3 nucleotides: TGTGCCAGCAGGCCCGGGGGATCTGGGGCCAACGTCCTGACTTTC.

This clone was detected only once. The chain is built from TRBV5-4 and TRBJ2-7, with D perhaps matching TRBD2 (5 bases). The V end lost 4 bases, the J end lost 6 bases, and 14 bases lay between the germline ends. Germline CDR1 is SGHNT and CDR2 is YYREEE (reference sequence). The CDR3 runs 13 residues. The CDR3 region is CASSSRNEGEQYF. CDR3 coding DNA: TGTGCCAGCAGCAGTAGAAACGAGGGCGAGCAGTACTTC.

The chain is built from TRBV5-4 and TRBJ2-3, with 7 bases that match TRBD1. The CDR3 is 16 residues long. Germline CDR1 and CDR2: SGHNT and YYREEE (reference sequence). V lost 4 bases, J lost 3 bases, and 11 bases stayed unmatched. CDR3 nucleotide sequence: TGTGCCAGCAGCGGTAACAGGGGAACTAGTACAGATACGCAGTATTTT. Amino acids: CASSGNRGTSTDTQYF.

V gene TRBV5-1 combines with J gene TRBJ1-4; D gene ambiguous. V lost 1 base and J lost 0, with 7 bases in between. Per germline, CDR1 SGHRS and CDR2 YFSETQ. This CDR3 contains 15 residues. Here the CDR3 DNA reads TGCGCCAGCAGCTTGACGACACCAACTAATGAAAAACTGTTTTTT. It specifies CASSLTTPTNEKLFF.

The J gene is TRBJ2-2, the V gene TRBV9; D perhaps matches TRBD1 (5 bases). Germline lookup yields CDR1 SGDLS and CDR2 YYNGEE. The CDR3 sequence is 16 residues long. Deletions cut 4 bases from V and 0 bases from J, with 13 bases between. The CDR3 region has the DNA TGTGCCAGCAGCCCCAGGGCGGTCACGAACACCGGGGAGCTGTTTTTT. Amino acids: CASSPRAVTNTGELFF. Supplemented by reference TRBV9 and TRBJ2-2, the full variable domain reads DSGVTQTPKHLITATGQRVTLRCSPRSGDLSVYWYQQSLDQGLQFLIQYYNGEERAKGNILERFSAQQFPDLHSELNLSSLELGDSALYFCASSPRAVTNTGELFFGEGSRLTVL.

This clone was picked up a small number of times. CDR3 in amino acids: CASSWDRGNTEAFF. The DNA of the CDR3 is TGCGCCAGCAGCTGGGACAGGGGGAACACTGAAGCTTTCTTT. This rearrangement joins TRBV5-1 to TRBJ1-1; 10 bases line up with TRBD1. Germline loops: CDR1 SGHRS, CDR2 YFSETQ. This CDR3 spans 14 amino acids. Trimming removed 3 bases from V and 1 base from J; junction bases left unmatched: 0.